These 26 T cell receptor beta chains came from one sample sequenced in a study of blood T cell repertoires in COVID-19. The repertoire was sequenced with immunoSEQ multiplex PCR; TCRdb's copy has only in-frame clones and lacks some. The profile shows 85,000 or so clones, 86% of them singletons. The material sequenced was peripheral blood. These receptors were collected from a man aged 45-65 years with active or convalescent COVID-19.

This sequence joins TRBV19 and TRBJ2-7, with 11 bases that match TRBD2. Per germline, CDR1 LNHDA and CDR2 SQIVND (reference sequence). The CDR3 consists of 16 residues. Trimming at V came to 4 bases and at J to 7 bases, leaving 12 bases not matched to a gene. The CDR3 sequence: CASSTRKLAGVSEQYF. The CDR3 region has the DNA TGTGCCAGTAGTACAAGAAAACTAGCGGGAGTAAGTGAGCAGTACTTC.

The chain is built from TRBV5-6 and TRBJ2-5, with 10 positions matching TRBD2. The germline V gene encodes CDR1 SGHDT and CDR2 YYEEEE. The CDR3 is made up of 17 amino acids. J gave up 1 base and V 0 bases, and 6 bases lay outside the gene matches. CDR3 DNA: TGTGCCAGCAGCTTGGCGGCGCTAGCGGGGGCCCAAGAGACCCAGTACTTC. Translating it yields CASSLAALAGAQETQYF. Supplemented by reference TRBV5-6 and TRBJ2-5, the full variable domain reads DAGVTQSPTHLIKTRGQQVTLRCSPKSGHDTVSWYQQALGQGPQFIFQYYEEEERQRGNFPDRFSGHQFPNYSSELNVNALLLGDSALYLCASSLAALAGAQETQYFGPGTRLLVL.

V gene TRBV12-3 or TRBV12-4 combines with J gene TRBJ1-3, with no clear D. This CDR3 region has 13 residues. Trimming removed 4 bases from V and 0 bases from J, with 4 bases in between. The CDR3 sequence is CASSSGSGNTIYF. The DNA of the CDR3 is TGTGCCAGCAGTTCCGGCTCTGGAAACACCATATATTTT.

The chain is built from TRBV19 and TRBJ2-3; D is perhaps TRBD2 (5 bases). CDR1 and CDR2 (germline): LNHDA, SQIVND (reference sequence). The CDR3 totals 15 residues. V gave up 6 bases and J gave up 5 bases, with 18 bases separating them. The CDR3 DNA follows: TGTGCCAGTAGGGACTCCCCGGATTCCTTAGATACGCAGTATTTT. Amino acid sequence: CASRDSPDSLDTQYF.

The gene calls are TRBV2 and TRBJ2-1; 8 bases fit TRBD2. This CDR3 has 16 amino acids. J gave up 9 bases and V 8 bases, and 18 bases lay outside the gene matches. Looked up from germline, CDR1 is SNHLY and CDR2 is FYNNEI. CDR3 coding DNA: TGTGCCAGCCGGAAGAGCGGGAGCACAACCCGGGGTGAGCAGTTCTTC. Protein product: CASRKSGSTTRGEQFF.

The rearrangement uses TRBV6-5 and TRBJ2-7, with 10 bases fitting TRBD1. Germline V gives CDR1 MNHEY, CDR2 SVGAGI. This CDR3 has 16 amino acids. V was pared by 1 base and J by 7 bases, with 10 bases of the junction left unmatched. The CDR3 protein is CASSYLGQGSNREQYF. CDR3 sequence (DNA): TGTGCCAGCAGTTACTTGGGACAGGGGTCTAATCGGGAGCAGTACTTC.

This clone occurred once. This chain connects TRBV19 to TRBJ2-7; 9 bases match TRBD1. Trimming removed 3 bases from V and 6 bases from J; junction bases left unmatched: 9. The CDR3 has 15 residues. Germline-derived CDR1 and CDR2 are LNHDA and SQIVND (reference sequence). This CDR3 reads CASSINPDRGGEQYF. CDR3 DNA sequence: TGTGCCAGTAGTATCAATCCGGACAGGGGCGGCGAGCAGTACTTC.

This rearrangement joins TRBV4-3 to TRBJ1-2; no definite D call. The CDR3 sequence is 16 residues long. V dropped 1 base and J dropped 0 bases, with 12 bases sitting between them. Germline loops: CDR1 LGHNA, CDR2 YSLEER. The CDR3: CASSQGLRETNYGYTF. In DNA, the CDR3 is TGCGCCAGCAGCCAAGGTTTAAGGGAGACTAACTATGGCTACACCTTC.

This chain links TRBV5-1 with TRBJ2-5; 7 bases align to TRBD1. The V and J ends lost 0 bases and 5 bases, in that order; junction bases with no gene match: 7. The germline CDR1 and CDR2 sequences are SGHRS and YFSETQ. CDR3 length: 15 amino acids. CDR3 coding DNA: TGCGCCAGCAGCTTGGTTACAGGGGCCACCGAGACCCAGTACTTC. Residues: CASSLVTGATETQYF.

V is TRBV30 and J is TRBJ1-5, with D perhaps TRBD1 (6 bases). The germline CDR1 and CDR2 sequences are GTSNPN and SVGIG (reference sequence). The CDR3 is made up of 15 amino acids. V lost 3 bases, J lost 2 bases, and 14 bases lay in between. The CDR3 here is CAWRVTGSGNQPQHF. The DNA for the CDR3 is TGTGCCTGGAGGGTCACAGGGAGTGGCAATCAGCCCCAGCATTTT. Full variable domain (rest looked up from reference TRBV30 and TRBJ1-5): SQTIHQWPATLVQPVGSPLSLECTVEGTSNPNLYWYRQAAGRGLQLLFYSVGIGQISSEVPQNLSASRPQDRQFILSSKKLLLSDSGFYLCAWRVTGSGNQPQHFGDGTRLSIL.

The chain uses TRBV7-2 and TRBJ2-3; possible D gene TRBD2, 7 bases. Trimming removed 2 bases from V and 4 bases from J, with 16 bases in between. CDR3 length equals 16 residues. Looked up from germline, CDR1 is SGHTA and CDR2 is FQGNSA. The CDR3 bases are TGTGCCAGCAGCTTAAACGGGGGGCGCAGTGCAGATACGCAGTATTTT. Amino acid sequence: CASSLNGGRSADTQYF.

The CDR3 nucleotides read TGTGCCAGCAGTTTATCCGGGGAGCAACCTTACTACGAGCAGTACTTC. Translating it yields CASSLSGEQPYYEQYF. The genes are TRBV27 and TRBJ2-7; tentative D call: TRBD2 (5 bases). There are 16 residues in the CDR3. Trimming took off 0 bases at V and 3 bases at J, with 15 bases between the two ends. Germline values: CDR1 MNHEY, CDR2 SMNVEV (reference sequence).

In DNA form, the CDR3 reads TGTGCCAGCGCCAACAGGGGGCAGAATTCACCCCTCCACTTT. Translated, it gives CASANRGQNSPLHF. The chain uses TRBV27 and TRBJ1-6; 9 bases fit TRBD1. In germline, CDR1 is MNHEY, CDR2 SMNVEV (reference sequence). Trimming took 8 bases from V and 7 from J; bases not matched to a gene: 6. There are 14 residues in the CDR3.

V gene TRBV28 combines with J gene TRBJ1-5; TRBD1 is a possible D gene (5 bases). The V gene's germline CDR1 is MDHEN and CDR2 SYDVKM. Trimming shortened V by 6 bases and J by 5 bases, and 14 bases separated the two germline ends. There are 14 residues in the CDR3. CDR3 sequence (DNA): TGTGCCAGCAGCCGCGGGACTGCAGATCAGCCCCAGCATTTT. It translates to CASSRGTADQPQHF.

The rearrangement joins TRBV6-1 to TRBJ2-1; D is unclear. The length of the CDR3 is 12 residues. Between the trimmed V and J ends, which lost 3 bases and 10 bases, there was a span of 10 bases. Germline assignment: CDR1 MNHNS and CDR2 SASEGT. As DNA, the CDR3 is TGTGCCAGCAGTGATGGAGCATGGGAGCAGTTCTTC. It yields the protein CASSDGAWEQFF.

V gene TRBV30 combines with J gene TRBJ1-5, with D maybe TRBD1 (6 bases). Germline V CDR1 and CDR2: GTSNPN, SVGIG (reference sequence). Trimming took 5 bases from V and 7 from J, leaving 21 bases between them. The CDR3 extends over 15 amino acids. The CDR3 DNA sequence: TGTGCCTGGGATATCTTGGGGGCCCCCGGGCAGCCCCAGCATTTT. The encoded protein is CAWDILGAPGQPQHF.

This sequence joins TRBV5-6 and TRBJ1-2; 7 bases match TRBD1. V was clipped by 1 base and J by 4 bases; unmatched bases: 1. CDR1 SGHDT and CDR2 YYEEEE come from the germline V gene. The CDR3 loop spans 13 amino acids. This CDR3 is CASSLTGAYGYTF. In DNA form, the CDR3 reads TGTGCCAGCAGCTTGACAGGGGCCTATGGCTACACCTTC.

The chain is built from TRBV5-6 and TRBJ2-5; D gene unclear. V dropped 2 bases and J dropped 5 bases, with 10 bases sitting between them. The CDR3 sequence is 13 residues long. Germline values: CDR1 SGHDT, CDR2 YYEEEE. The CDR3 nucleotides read TGTGCCAGCAGCTTTCAGAACGGGGAGACCCAGTACTTC. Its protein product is CASSFQNGETQYF. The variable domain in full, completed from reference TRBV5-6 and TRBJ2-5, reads DAGVTQSPTHLIKTRGQQVTLRCSPKSGHDTVSWYQQALGQGPQFIFQYYEEEERQRGNFPDRFSGHQFPNYSSELNVNALLLGDSALYLCASSFQNGETQYFGPGTRLLVL.

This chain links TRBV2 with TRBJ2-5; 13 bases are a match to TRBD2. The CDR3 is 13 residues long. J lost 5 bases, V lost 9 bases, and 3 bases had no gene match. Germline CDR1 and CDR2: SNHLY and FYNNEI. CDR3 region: CARLGLAGETQYF. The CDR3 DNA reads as TGTGCCAGATTGGGACTAGCGGGGGAGACCCAGTACTTC.

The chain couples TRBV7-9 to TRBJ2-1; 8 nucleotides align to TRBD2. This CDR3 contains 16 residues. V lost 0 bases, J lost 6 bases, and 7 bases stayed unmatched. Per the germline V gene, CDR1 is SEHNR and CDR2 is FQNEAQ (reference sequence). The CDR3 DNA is TGTGCCAGCAGCTTAGCACACGGGAGGGCCTTCAATGAGCAGTTCTTC. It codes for CASSLAHGRAFNEQFF.

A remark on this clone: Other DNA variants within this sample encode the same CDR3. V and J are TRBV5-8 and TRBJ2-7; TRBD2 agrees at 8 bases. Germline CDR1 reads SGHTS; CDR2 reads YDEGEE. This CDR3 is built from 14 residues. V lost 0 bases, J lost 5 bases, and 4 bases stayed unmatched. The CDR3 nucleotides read TGTGCCAGCAGCTTGGGGGCGCGGGGGGACGAGCAGTACTTC. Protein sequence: CASSLGARGDEQYF.

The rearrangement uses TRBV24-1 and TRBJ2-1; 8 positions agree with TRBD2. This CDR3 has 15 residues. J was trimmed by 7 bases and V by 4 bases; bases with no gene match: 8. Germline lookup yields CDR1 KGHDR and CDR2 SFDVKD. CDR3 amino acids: CATSERAGVTNEQFF. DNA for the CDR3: TGTGCCACCAGTGAACGAGCGGGAGTAACGAATGAGCAGTTCTTC.

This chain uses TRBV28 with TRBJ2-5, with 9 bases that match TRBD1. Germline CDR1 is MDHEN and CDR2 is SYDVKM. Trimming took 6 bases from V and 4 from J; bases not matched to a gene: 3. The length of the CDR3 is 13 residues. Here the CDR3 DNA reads TGTGCCAGCAGCAACAGGGGGCTAGAGACCCAGTACTTC. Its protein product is CASSNRGLETQYF.

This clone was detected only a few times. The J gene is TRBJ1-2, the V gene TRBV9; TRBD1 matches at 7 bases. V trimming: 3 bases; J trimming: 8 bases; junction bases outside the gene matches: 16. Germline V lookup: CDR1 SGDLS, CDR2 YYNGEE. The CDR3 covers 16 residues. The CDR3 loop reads CASSDPTGALSYGYTF. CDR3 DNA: TGTGCCAGCAGCGATCCAACAGGGGCACTGTCGTACGGCTACACCTTC. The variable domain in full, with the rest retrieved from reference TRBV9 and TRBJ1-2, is DSGVTQTPKHLITATGQRVTLRCSPRSGDLSVYWYQQSLDQGLQFLIQYYNGEERAKGNILERFSAQQFPDLHSELNLSSLELGDSALYFCASSDPTGALSYGYTFGSGTRLTVV.

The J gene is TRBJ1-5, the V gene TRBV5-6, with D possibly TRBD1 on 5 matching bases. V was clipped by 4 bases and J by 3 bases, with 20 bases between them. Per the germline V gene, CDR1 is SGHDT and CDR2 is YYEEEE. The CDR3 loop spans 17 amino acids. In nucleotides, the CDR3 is TGTGCCAGCAGCGGAAACCAGGGCAGGGTATCCAATCAGCCCCAGCATTTT. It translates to CASSGNQGRVSNQPQHF.

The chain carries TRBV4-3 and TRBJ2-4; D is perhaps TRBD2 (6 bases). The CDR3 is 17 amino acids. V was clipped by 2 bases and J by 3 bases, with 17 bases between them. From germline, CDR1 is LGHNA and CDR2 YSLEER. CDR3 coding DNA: TGCGCCAGCAGCCAATCTAACACGGGGGACTTCAAAAACATTCAGTACTTC. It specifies CASSQSNTGDFKNIQYF.